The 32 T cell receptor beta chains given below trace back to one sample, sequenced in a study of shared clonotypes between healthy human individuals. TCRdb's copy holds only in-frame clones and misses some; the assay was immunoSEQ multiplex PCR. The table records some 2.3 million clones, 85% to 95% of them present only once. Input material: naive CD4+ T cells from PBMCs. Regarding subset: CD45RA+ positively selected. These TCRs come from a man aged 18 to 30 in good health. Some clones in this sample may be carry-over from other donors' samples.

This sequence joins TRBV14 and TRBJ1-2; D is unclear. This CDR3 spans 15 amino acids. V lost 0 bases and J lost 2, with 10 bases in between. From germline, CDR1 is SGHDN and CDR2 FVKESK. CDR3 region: CASSQEAGPNYGYTF. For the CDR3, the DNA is TGTGCCAGCAGCCAAGAGGCCGGCCCGAACTATGGCTACACCTTC.

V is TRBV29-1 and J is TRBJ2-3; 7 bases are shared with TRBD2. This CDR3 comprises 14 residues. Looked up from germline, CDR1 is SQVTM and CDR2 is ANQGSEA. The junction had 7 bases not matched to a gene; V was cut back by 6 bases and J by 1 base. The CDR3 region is CSVGGLAGTDTQYF. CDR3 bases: TGCAGCGTGGGGGGTCTAGCGGGCACAGATACGCAGTATTTT.

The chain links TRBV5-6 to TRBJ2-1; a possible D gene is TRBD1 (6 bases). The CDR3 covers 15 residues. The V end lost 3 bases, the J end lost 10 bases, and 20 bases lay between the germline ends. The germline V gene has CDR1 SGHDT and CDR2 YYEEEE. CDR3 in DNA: TGTGCCAGCAGCTGGCCCGAGGGGTTACAGGGCGAGCAGTTCTTC. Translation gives CASSWPEGLQGEQFF.

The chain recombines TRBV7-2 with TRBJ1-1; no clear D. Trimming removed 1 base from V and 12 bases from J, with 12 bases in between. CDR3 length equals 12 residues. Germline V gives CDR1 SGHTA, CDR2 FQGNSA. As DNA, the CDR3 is TGTGCCAGCAGCTTAGGAATACGAGGTTCTTTCTTT. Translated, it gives CASSLGIRGSFF.

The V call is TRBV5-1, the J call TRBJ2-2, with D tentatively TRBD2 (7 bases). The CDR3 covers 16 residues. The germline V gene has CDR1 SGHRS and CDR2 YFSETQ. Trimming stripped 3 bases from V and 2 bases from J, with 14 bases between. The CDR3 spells CASSSRGLQNTGELFF. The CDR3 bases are TGCGCCAGCAGCTCCAGGGGACTACAAAACACCGGGGAGCTGTTTTTT. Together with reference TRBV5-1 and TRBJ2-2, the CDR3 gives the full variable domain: KAGVTQTPRYLIKTRGQQVTLSCSPISGHRSVSWYQQTPGQGLQFLFEYFSETQRNKGNFPGRFSGRQFSNSRSEMNVSTLELGDSALYLCASSSRGLQNTGELFFGEGSRLTVL.

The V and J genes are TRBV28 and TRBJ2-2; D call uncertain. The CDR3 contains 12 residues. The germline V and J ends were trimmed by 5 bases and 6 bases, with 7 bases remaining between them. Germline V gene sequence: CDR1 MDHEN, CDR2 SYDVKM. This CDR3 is CASSPRPGELFF. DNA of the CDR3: TGTGCCAGCAGTCCCCGTCCCGGGGAGCTGTTTTTT.

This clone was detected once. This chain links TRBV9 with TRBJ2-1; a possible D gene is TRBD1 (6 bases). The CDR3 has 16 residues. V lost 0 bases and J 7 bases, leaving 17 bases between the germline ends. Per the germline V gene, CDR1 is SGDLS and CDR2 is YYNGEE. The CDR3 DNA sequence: TGTGCCAGCAGCGTAGCTGGACAGTTTCCTTGGAATGAGCAGTTCTTC. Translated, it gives CASSVAGQFPWNEQFF. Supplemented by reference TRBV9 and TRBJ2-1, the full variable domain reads DSGVTQTPKHLITATGQRVTLRCSPRSGDLSVYWYQQSLDQGLQFLIQYYNGEERAKGNILERFSAQQFPDLHSELNLSSLELGDSALYFCASSVAGQFPWNEQFFGPGTRLTVL.

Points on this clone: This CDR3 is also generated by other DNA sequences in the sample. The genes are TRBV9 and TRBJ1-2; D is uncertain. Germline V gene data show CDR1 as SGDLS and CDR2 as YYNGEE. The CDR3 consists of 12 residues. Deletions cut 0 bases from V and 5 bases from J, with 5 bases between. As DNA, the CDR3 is TGTGCCAGCAGCGTAGATGGGTATGGCTACACCTTC. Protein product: CASSVDGYGYTF.

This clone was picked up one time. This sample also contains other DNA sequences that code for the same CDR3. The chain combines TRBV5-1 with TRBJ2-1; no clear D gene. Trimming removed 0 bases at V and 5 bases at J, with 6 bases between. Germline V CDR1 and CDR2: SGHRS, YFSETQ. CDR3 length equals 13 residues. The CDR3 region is CASSLVIDNEQFF. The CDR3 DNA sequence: TGCGCCAGCAGCTTGGTAATAGACAATGAGCAGTTCTTC.

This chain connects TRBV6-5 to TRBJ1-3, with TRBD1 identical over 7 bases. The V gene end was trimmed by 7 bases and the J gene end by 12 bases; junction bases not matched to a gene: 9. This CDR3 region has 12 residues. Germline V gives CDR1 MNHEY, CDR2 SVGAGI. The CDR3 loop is CASTGRDSSIYF. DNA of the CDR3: TGTGCCAGCACCGGACGGGACAGCAGCATATATTTT.

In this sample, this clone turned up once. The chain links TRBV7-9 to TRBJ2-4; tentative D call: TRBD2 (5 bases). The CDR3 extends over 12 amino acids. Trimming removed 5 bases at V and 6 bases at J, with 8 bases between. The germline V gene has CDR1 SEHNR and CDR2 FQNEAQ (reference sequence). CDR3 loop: CASSAGGNIQYF. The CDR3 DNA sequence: TGTGCCAGCAGCGCGGGTGGAAACATTCAGTACTTC. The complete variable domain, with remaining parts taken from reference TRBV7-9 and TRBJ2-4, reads DTGVSQNPRHKITKRGQNVTFRCDPISEHNRLYWYRQTLGQGPEFLTYFQNEAQLEKSRLLSDRFSAERPKGSFSTLEIQRTEQGDSAMYLCASSAGGNIQYFGAGTRLSVL.

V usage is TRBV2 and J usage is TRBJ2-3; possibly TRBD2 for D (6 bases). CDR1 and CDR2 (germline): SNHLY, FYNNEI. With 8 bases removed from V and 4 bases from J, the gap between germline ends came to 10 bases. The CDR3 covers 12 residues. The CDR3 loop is CASLTRSDTQYF. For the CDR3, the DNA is TGTGCCAGCCTGACTAGATCAGATACGCAGTATTTT.

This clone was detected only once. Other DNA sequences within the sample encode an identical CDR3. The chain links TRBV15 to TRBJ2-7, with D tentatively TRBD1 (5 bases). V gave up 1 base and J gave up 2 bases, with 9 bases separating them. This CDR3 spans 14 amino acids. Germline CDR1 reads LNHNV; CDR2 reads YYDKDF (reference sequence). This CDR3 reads CATSRGGPPYEQYF. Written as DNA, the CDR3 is TGTGCCACCAGCAGAGGGGGCCCCCCCTACGAGCAGTACTTC.

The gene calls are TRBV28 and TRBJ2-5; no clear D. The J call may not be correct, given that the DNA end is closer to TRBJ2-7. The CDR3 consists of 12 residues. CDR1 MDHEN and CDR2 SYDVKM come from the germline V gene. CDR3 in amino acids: CASSLPTSEQYF. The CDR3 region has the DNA TGTGCCAGCAGCCTCCCCACATCCGAGCAGTACTTC.

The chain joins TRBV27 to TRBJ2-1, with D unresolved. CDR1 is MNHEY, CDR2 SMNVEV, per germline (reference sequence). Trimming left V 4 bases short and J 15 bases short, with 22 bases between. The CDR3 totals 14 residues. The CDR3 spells CASSSPPLFGSTFF. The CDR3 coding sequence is TGTGCCAGCAGTTCCCCCCCTCTCTTCGGTAGTACGTTCTTC.

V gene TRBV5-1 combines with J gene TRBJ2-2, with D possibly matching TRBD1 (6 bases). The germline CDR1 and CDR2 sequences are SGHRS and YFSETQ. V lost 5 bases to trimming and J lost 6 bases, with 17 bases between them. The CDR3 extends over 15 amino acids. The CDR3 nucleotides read TGCGCCAGCAGTGCAGGGGCCTCGGGATCCGGGGAGCTGTTTTTT. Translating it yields CASSAGASGSGELFF.

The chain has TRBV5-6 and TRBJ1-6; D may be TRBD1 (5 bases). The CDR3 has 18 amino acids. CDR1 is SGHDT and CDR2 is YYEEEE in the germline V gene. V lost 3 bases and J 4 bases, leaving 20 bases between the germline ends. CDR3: CASSSSVTGGGYNSPLHF. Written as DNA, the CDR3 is TGTGCCAGCAGCTCCTCGGTTACAGGTGGAGGTTATAATTCACCCCTCCACTTT.

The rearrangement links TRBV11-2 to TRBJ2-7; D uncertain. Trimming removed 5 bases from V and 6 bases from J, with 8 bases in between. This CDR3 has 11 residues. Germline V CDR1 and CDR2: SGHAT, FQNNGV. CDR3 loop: CASSGSGEQYF. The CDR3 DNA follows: TGTGCCAGCAGCGGCTCAGGCGAGCAGTACTTC. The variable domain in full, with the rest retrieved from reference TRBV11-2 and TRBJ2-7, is EAGVAQSPRYKIIEKRQSVAFWCNPISGHATLYWYQQILGQGPKLLIQFQNNGVVDDSQLPKDRFSAERLKGVDSTLKIQPAKLEDSAVYLCASSGSGEQYFGPGTRLTVT.

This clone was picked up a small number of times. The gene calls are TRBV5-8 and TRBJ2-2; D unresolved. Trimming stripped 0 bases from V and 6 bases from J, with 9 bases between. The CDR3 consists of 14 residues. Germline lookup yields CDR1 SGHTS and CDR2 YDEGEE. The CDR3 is CASSLGPSAGELFF. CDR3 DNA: TGTGCCAGCAGCTTGGGGCCTTCAGCCGGGGAGCTGTTTTTT.

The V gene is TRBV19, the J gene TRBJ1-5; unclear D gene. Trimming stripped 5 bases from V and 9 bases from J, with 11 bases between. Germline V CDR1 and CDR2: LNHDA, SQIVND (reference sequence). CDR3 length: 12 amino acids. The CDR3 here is CASSPVEWPQHF. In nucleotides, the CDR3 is TGTGCCAGTAGTCCGGTCGAATGGCCCCAGCATTTT.

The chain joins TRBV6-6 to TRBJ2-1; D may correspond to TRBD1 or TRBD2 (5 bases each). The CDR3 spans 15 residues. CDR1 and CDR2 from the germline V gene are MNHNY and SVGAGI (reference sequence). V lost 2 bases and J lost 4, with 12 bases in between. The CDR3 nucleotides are TGTGCCAGCAGTTACGGGCAGGGACCGTACAATGAGCAGTTCTTC. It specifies CASSYGQGPYNEQFF.

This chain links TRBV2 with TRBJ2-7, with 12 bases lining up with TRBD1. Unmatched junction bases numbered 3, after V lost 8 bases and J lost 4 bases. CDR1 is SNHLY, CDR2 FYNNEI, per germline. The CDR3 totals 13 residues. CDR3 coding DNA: TGTGCCAGCGGGACAGGGGGCAAATACGAGCAGTACTTC. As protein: CASGTGGKYEQYF.

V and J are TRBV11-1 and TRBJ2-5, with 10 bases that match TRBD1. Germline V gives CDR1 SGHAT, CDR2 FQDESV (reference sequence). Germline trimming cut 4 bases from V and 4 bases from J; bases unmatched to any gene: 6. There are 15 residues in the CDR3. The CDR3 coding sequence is TGTGCCAGCAGCTCGACAGGGGGCTTGCGAGAGACCCAGTACTTC. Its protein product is CASSSTGGLRETQYF.

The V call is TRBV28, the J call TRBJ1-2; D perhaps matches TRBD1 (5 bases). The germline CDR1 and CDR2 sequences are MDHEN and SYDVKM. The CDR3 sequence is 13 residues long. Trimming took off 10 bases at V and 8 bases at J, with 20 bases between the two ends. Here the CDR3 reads CATVPGGVIGYTF. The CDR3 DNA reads TGTGCCACTGTTCCGGGGGGGGTGATAGGCTACACCTTC.

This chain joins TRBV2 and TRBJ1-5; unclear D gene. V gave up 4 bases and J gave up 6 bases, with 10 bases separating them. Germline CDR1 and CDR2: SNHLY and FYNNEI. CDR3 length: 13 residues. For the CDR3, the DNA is TGTGCCAGCAGTGTAGAGTCGGGTCAGCCCCAGCATTTT. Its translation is CASSVESGQPQHF.

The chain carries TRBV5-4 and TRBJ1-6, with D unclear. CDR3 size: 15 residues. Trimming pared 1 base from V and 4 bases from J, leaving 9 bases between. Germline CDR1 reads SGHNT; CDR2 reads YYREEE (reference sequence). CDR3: CASSLFYQYNSPLHF. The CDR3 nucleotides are TGTGCCAGCAGCTTGTTCTACCAGTATAATTCACCCCTCCACTTT.

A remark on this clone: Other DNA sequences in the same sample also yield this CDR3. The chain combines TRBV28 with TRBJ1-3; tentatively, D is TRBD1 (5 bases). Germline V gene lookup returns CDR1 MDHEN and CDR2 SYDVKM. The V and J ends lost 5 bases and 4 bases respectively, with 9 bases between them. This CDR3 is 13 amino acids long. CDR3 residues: CASSPGPGNTIYF. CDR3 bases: TGTGCCAGCAGTCCAGGGCCCGGAAACACCATATATTTT.

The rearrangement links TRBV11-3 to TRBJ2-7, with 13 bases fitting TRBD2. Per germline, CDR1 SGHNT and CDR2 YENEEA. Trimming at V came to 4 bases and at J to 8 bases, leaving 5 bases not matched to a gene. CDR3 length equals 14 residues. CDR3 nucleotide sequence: TGTGCCAGCAGCTCCGGACTAGCGGGAGTTCAGCAGTACTTC. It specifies CASSSGLAGVQQYF.

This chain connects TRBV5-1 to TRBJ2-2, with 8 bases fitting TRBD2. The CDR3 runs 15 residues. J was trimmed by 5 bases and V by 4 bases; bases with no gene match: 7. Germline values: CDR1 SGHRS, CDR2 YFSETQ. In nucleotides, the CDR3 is TGCGCCAGCAGCCCGTTAGCGGGAAGAACCGGGGAGCTGTTTTTT. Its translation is CASSPLAGRTGELFF.

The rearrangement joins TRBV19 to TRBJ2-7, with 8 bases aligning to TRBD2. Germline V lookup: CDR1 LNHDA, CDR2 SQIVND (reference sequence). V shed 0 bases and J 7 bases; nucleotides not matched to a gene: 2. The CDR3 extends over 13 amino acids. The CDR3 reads CASSIDLAGEQYF. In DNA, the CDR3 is TGTGCCAGTAGTATAGACCTAGCGGGTGAGCAGTACTTC. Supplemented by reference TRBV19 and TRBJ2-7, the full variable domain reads DGGITQSPKYLFRKEGQNVTLSCEQNLNHDAMYWYRQDPGQGLRLIYYSQIVNDFQKGDIAEGYSVSREKKESFPLTVTSAQKNPTAFYLCASSIDLAGEQYFGPGTRLTVT.

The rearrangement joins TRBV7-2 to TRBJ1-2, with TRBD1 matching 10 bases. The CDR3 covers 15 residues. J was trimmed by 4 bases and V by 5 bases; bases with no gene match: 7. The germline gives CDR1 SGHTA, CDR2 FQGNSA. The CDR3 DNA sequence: TGTGCCAGCAGCAGCCTGGACAGGGGGATCTATGGCTACACCTTC. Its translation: CASSSLDRGIYGYTF.

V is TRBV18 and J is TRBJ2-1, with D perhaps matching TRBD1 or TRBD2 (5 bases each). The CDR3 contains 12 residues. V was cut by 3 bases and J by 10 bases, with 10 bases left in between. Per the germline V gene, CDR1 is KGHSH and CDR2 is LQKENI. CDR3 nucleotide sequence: TGTGCCAGCTCACCTACTAGGGACGAGCAGTTCTTC. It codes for CASSPTRDEQFF.